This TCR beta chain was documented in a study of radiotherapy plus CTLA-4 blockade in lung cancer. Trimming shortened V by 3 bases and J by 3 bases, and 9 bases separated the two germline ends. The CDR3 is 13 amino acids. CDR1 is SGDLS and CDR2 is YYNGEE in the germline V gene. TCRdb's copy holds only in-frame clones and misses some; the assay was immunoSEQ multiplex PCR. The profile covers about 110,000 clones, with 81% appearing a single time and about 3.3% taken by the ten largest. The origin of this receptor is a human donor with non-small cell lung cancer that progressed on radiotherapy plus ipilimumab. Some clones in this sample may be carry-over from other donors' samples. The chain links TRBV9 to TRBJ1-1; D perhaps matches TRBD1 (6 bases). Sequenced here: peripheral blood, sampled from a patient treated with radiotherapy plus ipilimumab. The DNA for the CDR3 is TGTGCCAGCAGCGCAAGACAGGACACTGAAGCTTTCTTT. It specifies CASSARQDTEAFF.